What follows describes a single T cell receptor beta chain. Its cognate antigen is unknown. This sample was taken from a study of shared clonotypes between healthy human individuals. Sorted-subset replicate PCRs used about 200 ng of genomic DNA. This amount corresponded to approximately 30,000 T cell genomes. Assay used: immunoSEQ multiplex PCR; TCRdb lists only in-frame clones, some missing. The table includes some 1 million clones, about 77% detected once. Whole-study results and caveats: Non-shared clonotypes had lower generation probabilities than clonotypes shared by all four sorted-subset donors. A generally larger estimated richness was seen in naive subsets than in memory subsets. Measured sharing among donors was expected to vary with sequencing depth.

Source material: memory CD4+ T cells sorted from blood. As to subset: CD45RA-negative fraction. This TCR was recovered from a man aged 18 to 30 in good health.

CDR3 nucleotide sequence: TGCAGCGTTGAAGGGGCTAGGCGAAACGAGCAGTACTTC. It encodes CSVEGARRNEQYF. The chain employs TRBV29-1 and TRBJ2-7; no reliable D call. CDR3 length equals 13 residues. V gave up 1 base and J gave up 5 bases, with 12 bases separating them. Per germline, CDR1 SQVTM and CDR2 ANQGSEA.